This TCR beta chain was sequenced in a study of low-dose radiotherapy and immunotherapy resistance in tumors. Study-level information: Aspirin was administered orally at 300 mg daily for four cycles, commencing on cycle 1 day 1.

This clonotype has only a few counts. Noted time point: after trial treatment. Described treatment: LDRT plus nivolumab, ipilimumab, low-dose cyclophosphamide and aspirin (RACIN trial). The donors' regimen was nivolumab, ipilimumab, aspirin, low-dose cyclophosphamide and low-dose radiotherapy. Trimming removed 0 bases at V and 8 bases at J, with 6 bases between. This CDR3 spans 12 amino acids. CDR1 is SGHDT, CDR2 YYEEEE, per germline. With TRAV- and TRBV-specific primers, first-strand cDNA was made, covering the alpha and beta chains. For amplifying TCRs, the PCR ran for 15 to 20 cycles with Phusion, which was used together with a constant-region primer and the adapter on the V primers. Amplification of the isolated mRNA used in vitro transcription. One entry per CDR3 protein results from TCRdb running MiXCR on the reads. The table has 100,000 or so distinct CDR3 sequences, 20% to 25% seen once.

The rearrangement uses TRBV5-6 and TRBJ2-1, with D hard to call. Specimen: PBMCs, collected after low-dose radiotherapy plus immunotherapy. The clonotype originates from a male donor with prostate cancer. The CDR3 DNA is TGTGCCAGCAGCTTGGGTCCGGATGAGCAGTTCTTC. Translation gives CASSLGPDEQFF.